A single sample is the source of the 30 T cell receptor beta chains below, sequenced in a study of blood T cells in healthy people across ages. Together with a sample-barcoded 5' primer, a J-beta primer mix was included in a second PCR lasting about 7 to 12 cycles. TCRdb re-called the 5' RACE reads with MiXCR, one entry per CDR3 protein. The repertoire holds some 1.1 million distinct CDR3 sequences, with around two fifths as singletons. The sample consisted of blood. Receptor source: a man between 18 and 29 years old in good health.

V is TRBV12-3 or TRBV12-4 and J is TRBJ2-7; TRBD2 agrees at 13 bases. The CDR3 runs to 18 residues. V shed 6 bases, J shed 1 base, and the junction held 12 bases outside the gene matches. In DNA form, the CDR3 reads TGTGCCAGCAGCCTACGGACTAGCGGGAGAGGGACGTCCTACGAGCAGTACTTC. It specifies CASSLRTSGRGTSYEQYF.

In DNA form, the CDR3 reads TGTGCCAGCAGAACCGGGACAGGCTTTCGGCACACTGAAGCTTTCTTT. Translating it yields CASRTGTGFRHTEAFF. The chain links TRBV11-2 to TRBJ1-1; TRBD1 matches 8 bases. The V and J ends lost 6 bases and 3 bases, in that order; junction bases with no gene match: 12. The CDR3 is made up of 16 amino acids. Germline V gene sequence: CDR1 SGHAT, CDR2 FQNNGV.

The V call is TRBV20-1, the J call TRBJ1-5; 8 positions agree with TRBD1. This CDR3 contains 13 residues. The V gene end was trimmed by 3 bases and the J gene end by 4 bases; junction bases not matched to a gene: 2. Germline V CDR1 and CDR2: DFQATT, SNEGSKA (reference sequence). The CDR3 coding sequence is TGCAGTGCTAGCAGGGGGCCTAATCAGCCCCAGCATTTT. Translated, it gives CSASRGPNQPQHF.

This chain connects TRBV7-2 to TRBJ2-4; a possible D gene is TRBD1 (5 bases). The V gene lost 1 base and the J gene lost 7 bases, with 14 bases spanning the gap. Per the germline V gene, CDR1 is SGHTA and CDR2 is FQGNSA. The CDR3 runs to 15 residues. The CDR3 spells CASSLDGARRNIQYF. CDR3 sequence (DNA): TGTGCCAGCAGCTTAGATGGGGCACGCCGTAACATTCAGTACTTC.

CDR3 DNA sequence: TGTGCCAGCAGCTTAAGCGGGGGGAGCGCAGATACGCAGTATTTT. This codes for CASSLSGGSADTQYF. The V gene is TRBV5-5, the J gene TRBJ2-3, with 9 bases matching TRBD2. With V trimmed by 2 bases and J by 4 bases, 5 bases remained unmatched. There are 15 residues in the CDR3. Germline CDR1 reads SGHKS; CDR2 reads YYEKEE (reference sequence).

This chain joins TRBV27 and TRBJ2-7, with D unclear. Germline-derived CDR1 and CDR2 are MNHEY and SMNVEV (reference sequence). The CDR3 consists of 14 residues. The V gene lost 6 bases and the J gene lost 0 bases, with 12 bases spanning the gap. CDR3 in DNA: TGTGCCAGCAGAGTCAGGTCGAGCTCCTACGAGCAGTACTTC. Protein: CASRVRSSSYEQYF.

This clonotype was found a few times. The chain links TRBV7-2 to TRBJ2-1; D is possibly TRBD1 or TRBD2 (5 bases each). With 5 bases removed from V and 0 bases from J, the gap between germline ends came to 20 bases. Germline lookup yields CDR1 SGHTA and CDR2 FQGNSA. This CDR3 is 18 amino acids long. CDR3 in amino acids: CASSLKEGQGFSYNEQFF. The CDR3 nucleotides read TGTGCCAGCAGCCTCAAAGAGGGTCAGGGCTTCTCCTACAATGAGCAGTTCTTC.

The rearrangement links TRBV24-1 to TRBJ2-1; D not resolved. Germline CDR1 is KGHDR and CDR2 is SFDVKD. V dropped 3 bases and J dropped 6 bases, with 17 bases sitting between them. The CDR3 is made up of 16 amino acids. CDR3 loop: CATSDGITTKGNEQFF. The CDR3, as DNA: TGTGCCACCAGTGATGGTATTACTACAAAGGGCAATGAGCAGTTCTTC.

This clonotype was seen a handful of times. The germline gene is not matched at one end of the junction; a read error may be the cause. V usage is TRBV3-1 and J usage is TRBJ2-1, with TRBD2 identical over 8 bases. There are 15 residues in the CDR3. Germline CDR1 is LGHDT and CDR2 is YNNKEL (reference sequence). The CDR3 DNA reads TGCGCCAGCAGCCAAGACGGCGGGGGGTACAATGAGCAGTTCTTC. Protein sequence: CASSQDGGGYNEQFF.

This chain links TRBV4-3 with TRBJ2-7, with D perhaps TRBD2 (6 bases). The germline V gene has CDR1 LGHNA and CDR2 YSLEER. The length of the CDR3 is 15 residues. Trimming cost V 0 bases and J 12 bases, with 21 bases left between them. This CDR3 is CASSQDVYGTGERYF. The DNA for the CDR3 is TGCGCCAGCAGCCAAGATGTCTATGGGACTGGAGAGAGGTACTTC.

V is TRBV2 and J is TRBJ2-4; D unresolved. The J call is doubtful: the DNA matches TRBJ2-5 better. Germline lookup yields CDR1 SNHLY and CDR2 FYNNEI. CDR3 length: 13 residues. For the CDR3, the DNA is TGTGCCAGCAACCGGGTTTGGCAAGAGACCCAGTACTTC. Translating gives CASNRVWQETQYF.

The sample holds a few counts of this clonotype. This sequence joins TRBV4-2 and TRBJ2-3, with a possible D match to TRBD2 (7 bases). The CDR3 has 17 amino acids. V shed 3 bases and J shed 0 bases, with 16 bases lying between them. Germline lookup yields CDR1 LGHNA and CDR2 YNFKEQ. This CDR3 reads CASSQDRGASSTDTQYF. The CDR3 DNA follows: TGTGCCAGCAGCCAGGACCGGGGGGCATCTAGCACAGATACGCAGTATTTT.

The chain is built from TRBV12-3 or TRBV12-4 and TRBJ2-2; D not resolved. This CDR3 is 12 amino acids long. Deletions cut 6 bases from V and 6 bases from J, with 8 bases between. Written as DNA, the CDR3 is TGTGCCAGCAGGACGGAAGCCGGGGAGCTGTTTTTT. As protein: CASRTEAGELFF.

The J gene is TRBJ1-6, the V gene TRBV7-2; D is unresolved. The CDR3 is 14 amino acids. The germline V gene has CDR1 SGHTA and CDR2 FQGNSA. V gave up 5 bases and J gave up 7 bases, with 12 bases separating them. CDR3 sequence (DNA): TGTGCCAGCAGCCTGGACTTGGAGAATTCACCCCTCCACTTT. It translates to CASSLDLENSPLHF.

The V and J genes are TRBV20-1 and TRBJ1-5, with TRBD1 matching over 9 bases. This CDR3 region has 13 residues. CDR1 DFQATT and CDR2 SNEGSKA come from the germline V gene (reference sequence). J lost 4 bases, V lost 6 bases, and 4 bases had no gene match. The CDR3 spells CSAHRGLNQPQHF. CDR3 coding DNA: TGCAGTGCCCACAGGGGGCTAAATCAGCCCCAGCATTTT.

The chain is built from TRBV20-1 and TRBJ1-1; 7 bases agree with TRBD1. With 3 bases clipped from V and 3 bases from J, the junction kept 7 bases outside the gene matches. The CDR3 is 14 residues long. Germline V gene data show CDR1 as DFQATT and CDR2 as SNEGSKA (reference sequence). CDR3 DNA: TGCAGTGCTAGCCCCCCAGGGGGGCACACTGAAGCTTTCTTT. Protein: CSASPPGGHTEAFF.

This chain connects TRBV9 to TRBJ1-1; unclear D gene. Germline loops: CDR1 SGDLS, CDR2 YYNGEE. The CDR3 has 14 amino acids. Trimming pared 0 bases from V and 1 base from J, leaving 7 bases between. The CDR3 here is CASSVADGNTEAFF. In nucleotides, the CDR3 is TGTGCCAGCAGCGTAGCTGACGGGAACACTGAAGCTTTCTTT.

V gene TRBV20-1 combines with J gene TRBJ2-5; D gene ambiguous. This CDR3 has 15 amino acids. Germline lookup yields CDR1 DFQATT and CDR2 SNEGSKA (reference sequence). The ends were cut back, 2 bases at V and 11 bases at J, with 24 bases in the middle. This chain's CDR3 is CSARPVHKAYNEQYF. Written as DNA, the CDR3 is TGCAGTGCTAGACCCGTGCACAAAGCTTACAATGAGCAGTACTTC.

Details on this clonotype: A single base separates this from a much larger clone, so it may be a read error. V gene TRBV27 combines with J gene TRBJ1-1; no clear D. The CDR3 is 15 amino acids. CDR1 is MNHEY, CDR2 SMNVEV, per germline (reference sequence). V gave up 4 bases and J gave up 4 bases, with 16 bases separating them. For the CDR3, the DNA is TGTGCCAGCAGTTCGGCTAAGGGCTGGAGCACTGAAGCTTTCTTT. Translated: CASSSAKGWSTEAFF.

This chain links TRBV12-3 or TRBV12-4 with TRBJ2-7; 11 nucleotides line up with TRBD1. After removal of 8 bases from V and 3 bases from J, the junction contained 6 bases not matched to a gene. The CDR3 is 14 residues long. The CDR3 DNA follows: TGTGCCAGCGGTGCCGGGACAGGGGGCTACGAGCAGTACTTC. It codes for CASGAGTGGYEQYF.

J is TRBJ1-2 and V is TRBV6-2 or TRBV6-3, with TRBD1 matching over 7 bases. CDR3 length: 12 residues. Germline-derived CDR1 and CDR2 are MNHEY and SVGEGT. The trim removed 8 bases at V and 5 bases at J, leaving 5 bases unmatched. CDR3 loop: CASEDRMYGYTF. DNA for the CDR3: TGTGCCAGCGAGGACAGGATGTATGGCTACACCTTC.

To note about this clonotype: Its ends do not fully match the called genes, so a read error is possible. The chain joins TRBV11-2 to TRBJ2-1; D is uncertain. Germline CDR1 is SGHAT and CDR2 is FQNNGV. The CDR3 is 16 residues long. CDR3 sequence (DNA): TGTGCCAACAGCCTCCGACCCGGCTACTCCTACAATGAGCAGTTCTTC. This gives the protein CANSLRPGYSYNEQFF. Using reference TRBV11-2 and TRBJ2-1 for the parts outside the CDR3, the full variable domain is EAGVAQSPRYKIIEKRQSVAFWCNPISGHATLYWYQQILGQGPKLLIQFQNNGVVDDSQLPKDRFSAERLKGVDSTLKIQPAKLEDSAVYLCANSLRPGYSYNEQFFGPGTRLTVL.

This clonotype was recorded at least ten times. This rearrangement joins TRBV10-3 to TRBJ2-1; weak D call: TRBD2 (6 bases). Germline V CDR1 and CDR2: ENHRY, SYGVKD. CDR3 length: 15 amino acids. V dropped 4 bases and J dropped 3 bases, with 13 bases sitting between them. The CDR3, as DNA: TGTGCCATCAGTGCTCGGGACTTCAACTACAATGAGCAGTTCTTC. It yields the protein CAISARDFNYNEQFF.

In nucleotides, the CDR3 is TGTGCCAGCAGCTTGGAGTTCTCTCGCACAGATACGCAGTATTTT. This codes for CASSLEFSRTDTQYF. This rearrangement joins TRBV5-8 to TRBJ2-3; D uncertain. V shed 0 bases and J shed 1 base, with 9 bases lying between them. Germline loops: CDR1 SGHTS, CDR2 YDEGEE. The CDR3 runs to 15 residues.

The chain combines TRBV27 with TRBJ1-2; unclear D gene. CDR1 and CDR2 (germline): MNHEY, SMNVEV (reference sequence). The CDR3 is 13 amino acids. V was shortened by 5 bases and J by 4 bases, with 11 bases between the two germline ends. The CDR3 DNA reads TGTGCCAGCAGTCGTGCAGCTAGCTATGGCTACACCTTC. This codes for CASSRAASYGYTF.

This chain connects TRBV12-3 or TRBV12-4 to TRBJ1-5, with 8 bases that match TRBD1. J was trimmed by 3 bases and V by 5 bases; bases with no gene match: 9. This CDR3 spans 16 amino acids. The CDR3 sequence: CASSPGQGLINQPQHF. The CDR3 DNA sequence: TGTGCCAGCAGTCCCGGACAGGGCCTTATCAATCAGCCCCAGCATTTT.

This chain joins TRBV7-2 and TRBJ2-5, with D perhaps being TRBD1 or TRBD2 (5 bases each). CDR1 and CDR2 from the germline V gene are SGHTA and FQGNSA. The length of the CDR3 is 15 residues. V lost 3 bases, J lost 4 bases, and 15 bases lay in between. The CDR3 nucleotides are TGTGCCAGCAGCTTCCGGGACGCTCAACCAGAGACCCAGTACTTC. Translation gives CASSFRDAQPETQYF.

Only a few counts were recorded for this clonotype. The J gene is TRBJ2-4, the V gene TRBV20-1; the D gene could be TRBD1 or TRBD2 (5 bases each). Trimming removed 1 base at V and 1 base at J, with 14 bases between. Germline V CDR1 and CDR2: DFQATT, SNEGSKA (reference sequence). The CDR3 totals 16 residues. CDR3: CSARAFQGVAKNIQYF. The DNA of the CDR3 is TGCAGTGCTAGAGCCTTCCAGGGAGTCGCCAAAAACATTCAGTACTTC.

This clonotype was detected only a few times. The chain uses TRBV7-9 and TRBJ2-3; 8 positions agree with TRBD1. Trimming at V came to 8 bases and at J to 4 bases, leaving 5 bases not matched to a gene. In germline, CDR1 is SEHNR, CDR2 FQNEAQ (reference sequence). The CDR3 totals 13 residues. The CDR3 spells CASLRGRADTQYF. Written as DNA, the CDR3 is TGTGCCAGCCTCAGGGGGCGCGCAGATACGCAGTATTTT.

The J gene is TRBJ1-4, the V gene TRBV20-1; D gene ambiguous. This CDR3 is 12 amino acids long. Trimming stripped 1 base from V and 10 bases from J, with 10 bases between. From germline, CDR1 is DFQATT and CDR2 SNEGSKA (reference sequence). CDR3 sequence reads: CSARVVRGKLFF. In DNA form, the CDR3 reads TGCAGTGCTAGAGTGGTGCGGGGAAAACTGTTTTTT.